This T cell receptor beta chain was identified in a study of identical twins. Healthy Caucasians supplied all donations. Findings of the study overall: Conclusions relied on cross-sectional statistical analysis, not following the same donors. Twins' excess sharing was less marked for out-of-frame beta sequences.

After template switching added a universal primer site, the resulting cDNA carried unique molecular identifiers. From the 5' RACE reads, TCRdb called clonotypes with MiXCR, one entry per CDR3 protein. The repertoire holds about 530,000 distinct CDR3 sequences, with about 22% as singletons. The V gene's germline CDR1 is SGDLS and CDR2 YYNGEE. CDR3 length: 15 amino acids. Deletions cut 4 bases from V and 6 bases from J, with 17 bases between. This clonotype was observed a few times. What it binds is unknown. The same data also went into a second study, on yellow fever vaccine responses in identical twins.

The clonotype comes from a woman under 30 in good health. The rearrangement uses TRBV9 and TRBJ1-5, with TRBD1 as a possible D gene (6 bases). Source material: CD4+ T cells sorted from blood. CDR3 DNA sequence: TGTGCCAGCAGCCCCGGCGTCGCCAGGGGTCAGCCCCAGCATTTT. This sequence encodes CASSPGVARGQPQHF.